This TCR beta chain was profiled in a study of T cell clusters in autoimmune cytopenias. Multiplex touch-down PCR amplified TRB using TRB-A and TRB-B pools in one tube. One entry per CDR3 protein, without DNA, is what TCRdb gives after re-calling the multiplex PCR reads. This sample's table reports more than 13,000 distinct CDR3 sequences. Some 34,000 genome equivalents of blood DNA were amplified for TRB. CDR3 length: 15 residues. From germline, CDR1 is DFQATT and CDR2 SNEGSKA (reference sequence). The clonotype originates from a human donor with an autoimmune cytopenia or autoimmune hepatitis (not recorded which). Input material: peripheral blood. This chain uses TRBV20-1 with TRBJ1-2; TCRdb's D call, TRBD1, is unchecked because there is no DNA. CDR3 region: CSATSRRGGLGGYTF.